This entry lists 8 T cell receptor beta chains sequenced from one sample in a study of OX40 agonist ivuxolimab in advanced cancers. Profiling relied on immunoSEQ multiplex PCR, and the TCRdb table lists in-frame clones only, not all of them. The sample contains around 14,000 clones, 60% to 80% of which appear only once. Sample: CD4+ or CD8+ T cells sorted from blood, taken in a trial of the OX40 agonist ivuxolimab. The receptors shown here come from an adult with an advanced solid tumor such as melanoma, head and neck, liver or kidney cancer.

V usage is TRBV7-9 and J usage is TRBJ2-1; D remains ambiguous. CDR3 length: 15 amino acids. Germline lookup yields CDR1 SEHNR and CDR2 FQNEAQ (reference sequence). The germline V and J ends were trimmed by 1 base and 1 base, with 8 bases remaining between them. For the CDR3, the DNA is TGTGCCAGCAGCTTAGTAGTCGGTTCCTACAATGAGCAGTTCTTC. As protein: CASSLVVGSYNEQFF.

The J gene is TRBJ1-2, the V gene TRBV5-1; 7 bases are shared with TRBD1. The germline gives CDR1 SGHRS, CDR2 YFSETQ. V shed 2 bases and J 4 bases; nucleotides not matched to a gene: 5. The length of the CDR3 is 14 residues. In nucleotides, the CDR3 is TGCGCCAGCAGCTTTGGAGGGGGCATCTATGGCTACACCTTC. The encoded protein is CASSFGGGIYGYTF. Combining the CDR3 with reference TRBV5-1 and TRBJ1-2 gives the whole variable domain KAGVTQTPRYLIKTRGQQVTLSCSPISGHRSVSWYQQTPGQGLQFLFEYFSETQRNKGNFPGRFSGRQFSNSRSEMNVSTLELGDSALYLCASSFGGGIYGYTFGSGTRLTVV.

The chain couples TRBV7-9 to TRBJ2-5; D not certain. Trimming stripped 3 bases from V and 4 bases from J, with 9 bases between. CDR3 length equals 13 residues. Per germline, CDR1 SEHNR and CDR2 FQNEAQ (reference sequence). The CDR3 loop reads CASSLAPGETQYF. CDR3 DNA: TGTGCCAGCAGCTTGGCGCCAGGAGAGACCCAGTACTTC.

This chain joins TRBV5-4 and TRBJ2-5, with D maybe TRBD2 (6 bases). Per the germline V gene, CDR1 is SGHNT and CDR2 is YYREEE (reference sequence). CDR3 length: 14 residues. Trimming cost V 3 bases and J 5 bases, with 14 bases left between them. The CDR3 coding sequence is TGTGCCAGCAGCTCCCCCTCGGGGAGGGAGACCCAGTACTTC. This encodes CASSSPSGRETQYF.

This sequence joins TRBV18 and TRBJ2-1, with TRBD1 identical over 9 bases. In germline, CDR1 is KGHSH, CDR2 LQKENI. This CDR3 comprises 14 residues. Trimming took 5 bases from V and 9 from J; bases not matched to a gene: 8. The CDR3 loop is CASSARDRDAEQFF. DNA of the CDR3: TGTGCCAGCTCAGCCCGGGACAGGGACGCTGAGCAGTTCTTC.

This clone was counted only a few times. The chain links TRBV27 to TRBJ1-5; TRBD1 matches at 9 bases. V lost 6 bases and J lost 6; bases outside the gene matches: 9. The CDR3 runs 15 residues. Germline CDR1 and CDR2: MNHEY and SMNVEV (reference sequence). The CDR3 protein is CASSLGQGLGQPQHF. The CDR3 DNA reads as TGTGCCAGCAGCCTCGGACAGGGGTTAGGTCAGCCCCAGCATTTT.

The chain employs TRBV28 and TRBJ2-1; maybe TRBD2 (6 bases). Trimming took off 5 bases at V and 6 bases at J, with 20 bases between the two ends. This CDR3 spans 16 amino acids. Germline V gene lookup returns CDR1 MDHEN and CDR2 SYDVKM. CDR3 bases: TGTGCCAGCAGTCAACGACAGAGCACACTAGCCAATGAGCAGTTCTTC. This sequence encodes CASSQRQSTLANEQFF.

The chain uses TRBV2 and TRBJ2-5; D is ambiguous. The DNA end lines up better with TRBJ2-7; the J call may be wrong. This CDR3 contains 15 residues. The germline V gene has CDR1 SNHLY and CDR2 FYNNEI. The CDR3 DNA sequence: TGTGCCAGCAGTGAAGGGAAGTTAACTTCCTACGAGCAGTACTTC. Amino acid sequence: CASSEGKLTSYEQYF.